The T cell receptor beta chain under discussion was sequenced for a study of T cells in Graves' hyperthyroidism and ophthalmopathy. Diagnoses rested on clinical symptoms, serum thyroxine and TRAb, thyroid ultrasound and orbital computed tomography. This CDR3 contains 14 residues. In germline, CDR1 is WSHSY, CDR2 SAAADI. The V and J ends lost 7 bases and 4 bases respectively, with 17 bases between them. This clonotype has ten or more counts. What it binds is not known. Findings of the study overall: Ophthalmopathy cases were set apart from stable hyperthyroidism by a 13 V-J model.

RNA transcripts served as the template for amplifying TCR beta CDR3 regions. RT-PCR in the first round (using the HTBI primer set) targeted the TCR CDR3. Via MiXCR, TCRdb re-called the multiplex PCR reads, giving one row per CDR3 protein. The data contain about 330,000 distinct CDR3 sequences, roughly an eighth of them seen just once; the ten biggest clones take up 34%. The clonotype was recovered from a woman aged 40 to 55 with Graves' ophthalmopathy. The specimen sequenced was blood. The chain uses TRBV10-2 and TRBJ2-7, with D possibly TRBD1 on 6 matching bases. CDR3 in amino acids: CASTEGGRGYEQYF. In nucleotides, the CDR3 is TGCGCCAGCACCGAAGGAGGCAGGGGTTACGAGCAGTACTTC.